The sequence of this TCR beta chain was determined in a study of type 1 and type 2 diabetes patients. Details on this clonotype: Its specificity is not known.

Trimming removed 7 bases at V and 0 bases at J, with 10 bases between. The CDR3 consists of 15 residues. Germline values: CDR1 MNHNY, CDR2 SVGAGI (reference sequence). PCR was run on genomic DNA. A primer set of 30 forward and 13 reverse primers amplified the CDR3. Each CDR3 protein gets one entry after TCRdb re-called the multiplex PCR reads with MiXCR. The sample consists of 280,000 or so distinct CDR3 sequences, approximately 45% of them appearing once. Findings and limits, study-wide: A median of one highly-expanded CD4+ clone, covering 3.9% of reads, occurred in type 2 diabetes.

This TCR came from a man younger than 35 with type 2 diabetes. This rearrangement joins TRBV6-6 to TRBJ1-6; D is unclear. Sequenced: peripheral blood mononuclear cells (PBMCs). This CDR3 is CASNRRGSYNSPLHF. The CDR3 DNA reads as TGTGCCAGCAACCGACGGGGCTCCTATAATTCACCCCTCCACTTT.